The entry below describes one TCR beta chain. Its cognate antigen is unknown. Trimming stripped 5 bases from V and 0 bases from J, with 11 bases between. Per the germline V gene, CDR1 is ENHRY and CDR2 is SYGVKD. CDR3 length: 15 amino acids. This sample stems from a study of T cell responses to AZD1222 COVID-19 vaccine. In the study overall: Both about-4-week and about-12-week second-dose recipients were combined.

TCRdb's copy holds only in-frame clones and misses some; the assay was immunoSEQ multiplex PCR. The top ten hold under 2% of the sample, which has 120,000 to 150,000 clones, about 93% seen once. Study results and caveats: Donors were chiefly white British, with a greater number of females, and clonal diversity was perhaps underestimated. Spike was spanned by vaccine-associated CD4 TCRs, which were dominant at 160-218 and 743-854.

The input for sequencing was peripheral blood, taken on day 0 of AZD1222 vaccination. The TCR comes from an adult in good health. J is TRBJ1-3 and V is TRBV10-3; tentatively, D is TRBD1 (5 bases). The CDR3 region has the DNA TGTGCCATCAGTACAGTGGGGGGCTCTGGAAACACCATATATTTT. Translating gives CAISTVGGSGNTIYF.